This is a list of T cell receptor beta chains from one sample in a study of OX40 agonist ivuxolimab in advanced cancers. Measured with immunoSEQ multiplex PCR; TCRdb has only the in-frame clones, and not every one. This sample has around 68,000 clones; around 90% occur once, and the top ten carry roughly 2.7%. This specimen was CD4+ or CD8+ T cells sorted from blood, taken in a trial of the OX40 agonist ivuxolimab. These receptors were collected from an adult with an advanced solid tumor such as melanoma, head and neck, liver or kidney cancer. CDR3s include the opening cysteine and the closing phenylalanine or tryptophan. The D gene is left open where the match is weak. Clone size is shown for a subset of rows, as once, few, many or a class of expanded clone.

.,TRBD2,TRBV27,TRBJ2-5,TGTGCCAGCAGTTTATTCGCTAGCGGGGGGCTCGGAGAGACCCAGTACTTC,CASSLFASGGLGETQYF
.,.,TRBV6-4,TRBJ1-6,TGTGCCAGCAGCAACACAGGGAAACCACCCCTCCACTTT,CASSNTGKPPLHF
.,TRBD1,TRBV9,TRBJ1-2,TGTGCCAGCAGCGGAGGACAGGGCCCTTTTTATGGCTACACCTTC,CASSGGQGPFYGYTF
.,TRBD2,TRBV19,TRBJ2-1,TGTGCCAGTAGTATAGCCACTAGCGGGAGGGGAAATGAGCAGTTCTTC,CASSIATSGRGNEQFF
.,.,TRBV5-1,TRBJ2-5,TGCGCCAGCAGCTTAACAACAGTGCAAGAGACCCAGTACTTC,CASSLTTVQETQYF
.,TRBD1,TRBV28,TRBJ2-1,TGTGCCAGCAGTTCTTGGATACAGGGGGGTCAAAAGGAGAGGGATGAGCAGTTCTTC,CASSSWIQGGQKERDEQFF
.,TRBD2,TRBV5-1,TRBJ2-5,TGCGCCAGCAGCCTCCGTGGCGGGAGGGCCCAAGAGACCCAGTACTTC,CASSLRGGRAQETQYF
.,.,TRBV5-8,TRBJ1-2,TGTGCCAGCAGCTTTAGGGCCTCATTTTATGGCTACACCTTC,CASSFRASFYGYTF
.,TRBD2,TRBV29-1,TRBJ2-5,TGCAGCGTACGACTAGCGGGGAGACAAGAGACCCAGTACTTC,CSVRLAGRQETQYF
.,.,TRBV10-3,TRBJ2-3,TGTGCCATCAGTGAGCAATCTCCCGCGGGACTTTCCTCAGATACGCAGTATTTT,CAISEQSPAGLSSDTQYF
once,TRBD1,TRBV28,TRBJ1-3,TGTGCCAGCCACAGGGGATCTGGAAACACCATATATTTT,CASHRGSGNTIYF
.,TRBD1,TRBV5-4,TRBJ1-2,TGTGCCAGCAGCGCCCACACAGGGGAAGGCTACACCTTC,CASSAHTGEGYTF
once,.,TRBV6-5,TRBJ2-3,TGTGCCTCGGGGGCCACAGATACGCAGTATTTT,CASGATDTQYF
.,.,TRBV12-5,TRBJ1-1,TGTGCTAGTGGAATAGGACAGTCTGAAGCTTTCTTT,CASGIGQSEAFF
once,TRBD1,TRBV2,TRBJ1-5,TGTGCCAGCAGAGGGGGACAGGGAATTAGCAATCAGCCCCAGCATTTT,CASRGGQGISNQPQHF
.,.,TRBV28,TRBJ1-2,TGTGCCAGCAGTTTACTAATGGGAATCCTATTATTC,CASSLLMGILLF
.,.,TRBV19,TRBJ1-1,TGTGCCAGTAGTACAAAAAACACTGAAGCTTTCTTT,CASSTKNTEAFF
.,.,TRBV9,TRBJ2-7,TGTGCCAGCAGCGTAAGTCCCCAGGGATCATACGAGCAGTACTTC,CASSVSPQGSYEQYF
.,.,TRBV25-1,TRBJ1-1,TGTGCCAGCAGTGAAGAGGGCAGGATTGCTGAAGCTTTCTTT,CASSEEGRIAEAFF
once,TRBD2,TRBV6-5,TRBJ2-1,TGTGCCACATCCCACCGACCGGGGGGTGAGCAGTTCTTC,CATSHRPGGEQFF
.,.,TRBV28,TRBJ2-5,TGTGCCAGCAGTTCCCAATCCGGGACTTCCCTCCAAGAGACCCAGTACTTC,CASSSQSGTSLQETQYF
once,.,TRBV4-2,TRBJ2-7,TGTGCCAGCAGCCAAGGGACCTCCTACGAGCAGTACTTC,CASSQGTSYEQYF
.,.,TRBV20-1,TRBJ2-7,TGCAGTGCTAGTCGACCCTCCGAGCAGTACTTC,CSASRPSEQYF
.,.,TRBV27,TRBJ2-1,TGTGCCAGCAGCCCCACAATGAACAATGAGCAGTTCTTC,CASSPTMNNEQFF
.,.,TRBV28,TRBJ2-3,TGTGCCAGCAGTTTTCCCCAGAGAGGCACAGATACGCAGTATTTT,CASSFPQRGTDTQYF
.,.,TRBV4-3,TRBJ1-6,TGCGCCAGCAGCCAAGACCGGGACACCAGCTCCTATAATTCACCCCTCCACTTT,CASSQDRDTSSYNSPLHF
.,.,TRBV28,TRBJ1-2,TGTGCCAGCAGCCGCGCCGGAGGCGGCTACACCTTC,CASSRAGGGYTF
once,.,TRBV11-2,TRBJ1-1,TGTGCCAGCAACTCTCGGAGTTACACTGAAGCTTTCTTT,CASNSRSYTEAFF
.,.,TRBV7-2,TRBJ1-4,TGTGCCAGCAGCTTAGTTTCACAGGTTGGGGAAAAACTGTTTTTT,CASSLVSQVGEKLFF
.,.,TRBV6-6,TRBJ2-4,TGTGCCAGCCGGGAAGCGGGCGTTCGAGACATTCAGTACTTC,CASREAGVRDIQYF
.,.,TRBV27,TRBJ1-6,TGTGCCAGCAGTCCCCCACCGCAGGGATTTTCACCCCTCCACTTT,CASSPPPQGFSPLHF
.,TRBD1,TRBV5-1,TRBJ1-4,TGCGCCAGCAGCTTGTCGGGACAGGGAAATGAAAAACTGTTTTTT,CASSLSGQGNEKLFF
few,.,TRBV5-1,TRBJ1-6,TGCGCCAGCAGCTTGGTTGGGGCAGACAATTCACCCCTCCACTTT,CASSLVGADNSPLHF
.,.,TRBV19,TRBJ1-6,TGTGCCAGTAGTAACCTCGGGTATCAGAAGTTTCCCCTCCACTTT,CASSNLGYQKFPLHF
.,TRBD2,TRBV28,TRBJ2-5,TGTGCCAGCAGCCAACAGGGACTAGCTAAACAAGAGACCCAGTACTTC,CASSQQGLAKQETQYF
once,TRBD2,TRBV7-2,TRBJ2-7,TGTGCCAGCAGAGCCGCTAGCGGCCGCTACGAGCAGTACTTC,CASRAASGRYEQYF
.,.,TRBV5-1,TRBJ1-4,TGCGCCAGCAGCCAAGCCGGGCACAGGGCTAATGAAAAACTGTTTTTT,CASSQAGHRANEKLFF
.,.,TRBV5-6,TRBJ1-5,TGTGCCAGCAGCTCCTTAATGAATCAGCCCCAGCATTTT,CASSSLMNQPQHF
.,.,TRBV6-1,TRBJ1-6,TGTGCCAGCAGAGGATTGGGAGGTTATAATTCACCCCTCCACTTT,CASRGLGGYNSPLHF
.,TRBD2,TRBV7-2,TRBJ2-1,TGTGCCAGCAGCCCGGGCGGGACACAGCGGGGGGGGGCGCAGTTCTTC,CASSPGGTQRGGAQFF
.,.,TRBV6-5,TRBJ1-2,TGTGCCAGCAGTTACAGCCCAACTCTCTATGGCTACACCTTC,CASSYSPTLYGYTF
.,.,TRBV18,TRBJ2-7,TGTGCCAGCTCACGCCAGGCCTACGAGCAGTACTTC,CASSRQAYEQYF
.,TRBD2,TRBV4-3,TRBJ2-6,TGCGCCAGCAGCCAATTTCACGGTAGCGGGGGGGCGGAAGGGGCCAACGTCCTGACTTTC,CASSQFHGSGGAEGANVLTF